Listed below are T cell receptor beta chains from one sample, sequenced in a study of T cell responses to AZD1222 COVID-19 vaccine. This table comes from immunoSEQ multiplex PCR, and its TCRdb copy is limited to in-frame clones, with some not included. The table records about 110,000 clones, approximately 88% of them present only once. Sequenced here: peripheral blood, sampled on day 0 of AZD1222 vaccination. The receptors shown here come from an adult in good health. Both conserved end residues are part of each CDR3. Each record gives: clone size, J gene, D gene, V gene, CDR3 protein, CDR3 DNA. D genes are given only for firm matches. Clone size appears in some rows only: once, few, many, or a class for an expanded clone.

.,TRBJ1-2,TRBD1,TRBV7-9,CASILDTGTGAYGYTF,TGTGCCAGCATCCTAGATACCGGGACAGGGGCTTATGGCTACACCTTC
.,TRBJ2-5,.,TRBV7-9,CASSFSREETQYF,TGTGCCAGCAGCTTCAGCAGGGAAGAGACCCAGTACTTC
.,TRBJ1-4,TRBD1,TRBV6-5,CASSYPTGTSNEKLFF,TGTGCCAGCAGTTACCCGACAGGGACTTCTAATGAAAAACTGTTTTTT
.,TRBJ2-7,.,TRBV4-1,CASSQGLLRDEQYF,TGCGCCAGCAGCCAAGGACTTTTACGAGACGAGCAGTACTTC
.,TRBJ2-3,.,TRBV9,CASSAGSMLGTDTQYF,TGTGCCAGCAGCGCAGGGTCAATGCTCGGCACAGATACGCAGTATTTT
once,TRBJ1-5,.,TRBV25-1,CASSAGGNQPQHF,TGTGCCAGCAGTGCCGGGGGCAATCAGCCCCAGCATTTT
.,TRBJ1-2,.,TRBV4-1,CASSQTTESYGYTF,TGCGCCAGCAGCCAGACGACAGAATCTTATGGCTACACCTTC
.,TRBJ2-3,TRBD2,TRBV6-2/TRBV6-3,CASSTGTSGNTDTQYF,TGTGCCAGCAGTACGGGGACTAGCGGGAACACAGATACGCAGTATTTT
.,TRBJ1-1,TRBD1,TRBV5-1,CASSFSDRALRTEAFF,TGCGCCAGCAGCTTCTCGGACAGGGCGTTACGCACTGAAGCTTTCTTT
.,TRBJ2-1,.,TRBV10-2,CASNPRTDYNEQFF,TGCGCCAGCAATCCAAGGACAGATTACAATGAGCAGTTCTTC
.,TRBJ2-7,.,TRBV29-1,CSGETRRSYEQYF,TGCAGCGGGGAGACCAGGAGGAGCTACGAGCAGTACTTC
.,TRBJ1-1,TRBD1,TRBV2,CASQGVRREAFF,TGTGCCAGCCAGGGGGTCAGGAGGGAAGCTTTCTTT
.,TRBJ1-5,TRBD1,TRBV5-8,CASSVGQGAISNQPQHF,TGTGCCAGCAGCGTGGGACAGGGGGCGATTAGCAATCAGCCCCAGCATTTT
.,TRBJ1-4,.,TRBV9,CASGSTNEKLFF,TGTGCCAGCGGTTCAACTAATGAAAAACTGTTTTTT
.,TRBJ2-7,TRBD1,TRBV19,CASSRWDSGYEQYF,TGTGCCAGTAGTCGCTGGGACAGTGGATACGAGCAGTACTTC
.,TRBJ1-2,.,TRBV28,CASSFSVNYGYTF,TGTGCCAGCAGTTTTTCAGTTAACTATGGCTACACCTTC
.,TRBJ2-5,TRBD2,TRBV7-2,CASSFTSGSIQETQYF,TGTGCCAGCAGCTTTACTAGCGGGAGTATCCAAGAGACCCAGTACTTC
.,TRBJ1-6,.,TRBV6-5,CASSYDSGSPLHF,TGTGCCAGCAGTTACGACAGTGGATCACCCCTCCACTTT
.,TRBJ1-5,.,TRBV6-6,CASSATDEGQPQHF,TGTGCCAGCAGCGCCACAGACGAGGGTCAGCCCCAGCATTTT
few,TRBJ2-1,.,TRBV10-2,CASRSLLVYEQFF,TGCGCCAGCAGGTCCCTACTAGTCTATGAGCAGTTCTTC
few,TRBJ2-1,.,TRBV9,CASSTSGGRYNEQFF,TGTGCCAGCAGCACATCCGGTGGCCGGTACAATGAGCAGTTCTTC
.,TRBJ1-1,.,TRBV7-2,CASSLGRNTEAFF,TGTGCCAGCAGCTTAGGGCGGAACACTGAAGCTTTCTTT
.,TRBJ1-6,.,TRBV19,CASSIDRNSPLHF,TGTGCCAGTAGTATAGACCGTAATTCACCCCTCCACTTT
.,TRBJ2-5,.,TRBV28,CASNLRDGGQETQYF,TGTGCCAGCAACCTCAGGGACGGCGGACAAGAGACCCAGTACTTC
once,TRBJ2-5,.,TRBV24-1,CATSDQTTVQETQYF,TGTGCCACCAGTGATCAAACGACGGTTCAAGAGACCCAGTACTTC
.,TRBJ2-6,.,TRBV19,CASSNERTGANVLTF,TGTGCCAGTAGTAACGAACGAACCGGGGCCAACGTCCTGACTTTC
.,TRBJ2-3,.,TRBV5-4,CASSLIPDTQYF,TGTGCCAGCAGCTTGATCCCGGATACGCAGTATTTT
once,TRBJ2-5,TRBD1,TRBV27,CASTGQGGGQETQYF,TGTGCCAGCACCGGACAGGGTGGGGGGCAAGAGACCCAGTACTTC
once,TRBJ1-6,.,TRBV5-6,CASSPAGSSYNSPLHF,TGTGCCAGCAGCCCCGCAGGGAGCTCCTATAATTCACCCCTCCACTTT
.,TRBJ1-1,.,TRBV7-9,CASSQVPVGLNTEAFF,TGTGCCAGCAGCCAGGTCCCCGTGGGCCTGAACACTGAAGCTTTCTTT
.,TRBJ2-1,.,TRBV10-1,CASSESGVYNEQFF,TGCGCCAGCAGTGAGTCGGGAGTGTACAATGAGCAGTTCTTC
.,TRBJ1-1,.,TRBV3-1/TRBV3-2,CASSQDRSGGRRGVTEAFF,TGTGCCAGCAGCCAAGATAGATCGGGGGGCAGGCGGGGTGTCACTGAAGCTTTCTTT
.,TRBJ1-1,.,TRBV19,CASSESHYMNTEAFF,TGTGCCAGTAGTGAGTCGCATTACATGAACACTGAAGCTTTCTTT
.,TRBJ2-2,.,TRBV4-1,CAIRHANTGELFF,TGCGCCATCCGCCACGCGAACACCGGGGAGCTGTTTTTT
.,TRBJ1-6,.,TRBV19,CASSTTGIYNSPLHF,TGTGCCAGTAGTACTACAGGGATCTATAATTCACCCCTCCACTTT
once,TRBJ1-5,TRBD1,TRBV2,CASRLGQIYSNQPQHF,TGTGCCAGCAGATTGGGACAGATCTATAGCAATCAGCCCCAGCATTTT
.,TRBJ2-3,.,TRBV5-4,CASSTVGGLYTDTQYF,TGTGCCAGCAGCACGGTTGGGGGACTCTACACAGATACGCAGTATTTT
.,TRBJ1-6,.,TRBV5-1,CASSLAGNQISYNSPLHF,TGCGCCAGCAGCCTGGCCGGAAACCAAATCTCCTATAATTCACCCCTCCACTTT
.,TRBJ2-1,.,TRBV2,CASGGTSSYNEQFF,TGTGCCAGCGGCGGAACCAGCTCCTACAATGAGCAGTTCTTC
.,TRBJ1-1,.,TRBV6-1,CASSESGQGEAFF,TGTGCCAGCAGTGAAAGCGGGCAGGGTGAAGCTTTCTTT
.,TRBJ1-2,TRBD1,TRBV11-2,CASARGRLDGYTF,TGTGCCAGCGCAAGGGGGCGATTAGATGGCTACACCTTC
.,TRBJ2-6,TRBD1,TRBV5-4,CASSGQGASGANVLTF,TGTGCCAGCAGCGGACAGGGGGCGAGCGGGGCCAACGTCCTGACTTTC
.,TRBJ2-2,TRBD2,TRBV11-2,CASSLIAGTNTGELFF,TGTGCCAGCAGCCTAATAGCGGGAACGAACACCGGGGAGCTGTTTTTT
.,TRBJ1-4,.,TRBV7-9,CASSLIVPTNEKLFF,TGTGCCAGCAGCTTAATTGTCCCAACTAATGAAAAACTGTTTTTT
.,TRBJ1-1,TRBD1,TRBV27,CASSPQGDTEAFF,TGTGCCAGCAGTCCCCAGGGGGACACTGAAGCTTTCTTT
once,TRBJ2-3,.,TRBV7-2,CASSLSAGTDTQYF,TGTGCCAGCAGCTTATCGGCGGGGACAGATACGCAGTATTTT
.,TRBJ2-1,.,TRBV19,CASSIVPLNNEQFF,TGTGCCAGTAGTATAGTGCCCTTAAACAATGAGCAGTTCTTC
.,TRBJ1-1,TRBD1,TRBV27,CASQKRTGGIMNTEAFF,TGTGCCAGCCAAAAGAGGACAGGGGGCATCATGAACACTGAAGCTTTCTTT
.,TRBJ2-1,.,TRBV7-2,CASSLRRESEQFF,TGTGCCAGCAGCTTGAGACGGGAAAGTGAGCAGTTCTTC
.,TRBJ2-5,.,TRBV3-1/TRBV3-2,CASRQPYLQTQYF,TGTGCCAGCAGACAGCCTTATCTACAGACCCAGTACTTC
.,TRBJ2-1,.,TRBV28,CASSPWVGDEQFF,TGTGCCAGCAGCCCGTGGGTGGGCGATGAGCAGTTCTTC
.,TRBJ2-1,.,TRBV9,CASSVDRDEQFF,TGTGCCAGCAGCGTAGACAGGGATGAGCAGTTCTTC
.,TRBJ1-4,.,TRBV7-9,CASSYPTKGGEKLFF,TGTGCCAGCAGCTACCCCACCAAGGGCGGTGAAAAACTGTTTTTT
.,TRBJ1-4,.,TRBV30,CAWSAGGVAEKLFF,TGTGCCTGGAGCGCGGGTGGGGTCGCGGAAAAACTGTTTTTT
.,TRBJ2-3,TRBD1,TRBV16,CASSQSSGGLTDTQYF,TGTGCCAGCAGCCAATCGTCAGGGGGCTTAACAGATACGCAGTATTTT
.,TRBJ1-2,.,TRBV6-5,CASMGSGYGYTF,TGTGCCAGCATGGGGAGCGGCTATGGCTACACCTTC
once,TRBJ2-7,TRBD2,TRBV7-9,CASSLPTSGEGPYEQYF,TGTGCCAGCAGCTTACCGACATCGGGGGAGGGCCCCTACGAGCAGTACTTC